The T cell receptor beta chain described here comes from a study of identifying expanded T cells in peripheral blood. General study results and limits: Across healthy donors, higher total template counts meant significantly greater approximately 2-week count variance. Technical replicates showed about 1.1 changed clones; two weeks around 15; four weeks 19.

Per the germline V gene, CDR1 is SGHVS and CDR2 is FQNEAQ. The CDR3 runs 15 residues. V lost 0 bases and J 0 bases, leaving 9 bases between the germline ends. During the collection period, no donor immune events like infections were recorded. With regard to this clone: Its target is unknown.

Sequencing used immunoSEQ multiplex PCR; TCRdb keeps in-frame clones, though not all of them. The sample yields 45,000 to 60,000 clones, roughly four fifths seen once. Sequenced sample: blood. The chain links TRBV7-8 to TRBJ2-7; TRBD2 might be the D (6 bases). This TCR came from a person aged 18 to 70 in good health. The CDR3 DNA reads TGTGCCAGCAGCTTAGCGCGGGGTACCTCCTACGAGCAGTACTTC. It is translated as CASSLARGTSYEQYF. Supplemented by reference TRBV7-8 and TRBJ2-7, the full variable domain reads GAGVSQSPRYKVAKRGQDVALRCDPISGHVSLFWYQQALGQGPEFLTYFQNEAQLDKSGLPSDRFFAERPEGSVSTLKIQRTQQEDSAVYLCASSLARGTSYEQYFGPGTRLTVT.